These T cell receptor beta chains were read from a single sample in a study of blood T cells in healthy people across ages. Using its own MiXCR run on the 5' RACE reads, TCRdb lists one record per CDR3 protein. The sample consists of about 560,000 distinct CDR3 sequences, 25% to 35% of them appearing once. These data were also filed under a second study, of T cells of mothers and their children.

The sequencing sample was made of blood. The source is a boy aged 2-15 years in good health. The CDR3 runs from the conserved cysteine through the conserved F or W. D genes are given only for firm matches. Clone size is given for some rows only: seen once, a few or many times, or a class if the clone is expanded.

>TRBJ2-2|few|TRBD2|TRBV18
TGTGCCAGCTCACCGAGTTTGCCGGGAGGGCGAGACACCGGGGAGCTGTTTTTT
CASSPSLPGGRDTGELFF
>TRBJ2-7|NA|NA|TRBV7-9
TGTGCCAGCTGTTGGTCATCTCCTACGGACGAGCAGTACTTC
CASCWSSPTDEQYF
>TRBJ1-6|few|NA|TRBV2
TGTGCCAGCAGTGAGACGAGTTCACCCCTCCACTTT
CASSETSSPLHF
>TRBJ2-3|NA|TRBD2|TRBV27
TGTGCCAGCAGTGCGACTAGCGGAGTCGTGGGTACGCAGTATTTT
CASSATSGVVGTQYF
>TRBJ2-1|NA|TRBD1|TRBV9
TGTGCCAGCAGCGATCGACAGGGATTCGACAATGAGCAGTTCTTC
CASSDRQGFDNEQFF
>TRBJ1-2|few|NA|TRBV7-9
TGTGCCAGCAATAGCCGTTCCAACTATGGCTACACCTTC
CASNSRSNYGYTF
>TRBJ2-5|many|TRBD1|TRBV5-1
TGTGCCAGCAGCTCCGGACAGGTCCAAGAGACCCAGTACTTC
CASSSGQVQETQYF
>TRBJ1-4|NA|NA|TRBV3-1
TGTGCCAGCAGCCAAGATAGAGACAAACTGTTTTTT
CASSQDRDKLFF
>TRBJ1-3|few|NA|TRBV9
TGTGCCAGCAGCCGGTATGTCGGCTCCTCTGGAAACACCATATATTTT
CASSRYVGSSGNTIYF
>TRBJ2-2|NA|NA|TRBV6-5
TGTGCCAGCAGTTACTCGTCGGAAAACTGGCTGTTTTTT
CASSYSSENWLFF
>TRBJ2-7|few|TRBD1|TRBV9
TGTGCCAGCAGCGTAGAGGACAGGGCACCGTTCGGCGAGCAGTACTTC
CASSVEDRAPFGEQYF
>TRBJ2-6|few|NA|TRBV5-5
TGTGCCAGCAGCCACGTAAGGAGCCCTGGGGCCAACGTCCTGACTTTC
CASSHVRSPGANVLTF
>TRBJ2-1|NA|NA|TRBV12-5
TGTGCTAGTGGTTTGGTCCACAAAAACGCAGGGGGGGGGCGGTATGAGCAGTTCTTC
CASGLVHKNAGGGRYEQFF
>TRBJ2-1|NA|NA|TRBV10-3
TGTGCCATCAGTGAGTCCTTGCCGAGCAATGAGCAGTTTTTC
CAISESLPSNEQFF
>TRBJ2-7|NA|NA|TRBV28
TGTGCCAGCAAGACGGGGGCTTTGGAGCAGTACTTC
CASKTGALEQYF
>TRBJ2-3|NA|NA|TRBV4-2
TGTGCCAGCAGCCTGGGCAGCACAGATGCGCAGTATTTT
CASSLGSTDAQYF
>TRBJ2-1|NA|TRBD2|TRBV6-5
TGTGCCAGCAGCCCATGGACTAGTTACAATGAGCAGTTCTTC
CASSPWTSYNEQFF
>TRBJ2-4|NA|NA|TRBV12-3/TRBV12-4
TGTGCCAGCAGTTTAATGCAGGGTCTCAAAAACATTCAGTACTTC
CASSLMQGLKNIQYF
>TRBJ2-7|NA|NA|TRBV7-9
TGTGCCAGCAGCTCTCCGTGGGGGTACGAGCAGTACTTC
CASSSPWGYEQYF
>TRBJ2-7|NA|NA|TRBV28
TGTGCCAGCAGTTCCAGACCGTTCGACGAGCAGTACTTC
CASSSRPFDEQYF
>TRBJ2-2|NA|NA|TRBV5-1
TGCGCCAGCAGCTTCAGTCAGGCGAACACCGGGGAGCTGTTTTTT
CASSFSQANTGELFF
>TRBJ1-2|NA|TRBD1|TRBV12-3/TRBV12-4
TGTGCCAGCAGTTTACTGACAGGGATTGGCGGCTACACCTTC
CASSLLTGIGGYTF
>TRBJ2-4|few|NA|TRBV10-3
NA
CAILHQQTLLAKNIQYF
>TRBJ1-4|NA|NA|TRBV5-1
TGCGCCAGCACCGATCGCGGTGAAAAACTGTTTTTT
CASTDRGEKLFF
>TRBJ2-1|few|TRBD2|TRBV29-1
TGCAGCGTTCCCCCATGGGGGGGAGGAAATAACAATGAGCAGTTCTTC
CSVPPWGGGNNNEQFF
>TRBJ2-1|few|NA|TRBV20-1
TGCAGTGCTAGAGACGGGAGAAAGGGCTCAAATGAGCAGTTCTTC
CSARDGRKGSNEQFF
>TRBJ1-1|few|NA|TRBV29-1
TGCAGCGCTGAAGCGAACACTGAAGCTTTCTTT
CSAEANTEAFF